This T cell receptor (beta chain) was retrieved from a study of control samples from healthy donors and cancer patients. CDR3 size: 16 residues. The junction had 7 bases not matched to a gene; V was cut back by 2 bases and J by 4 bases. CDR1 MNHEY and CDR2 SVGAGI come from the germline V gene. Sequencing used immunoSEQ multiplex PCR; TCRdb keeps in-frame clones, though not all of them. The sample contains roughly 120,000 clones, just over 90% of which appear only once. This TCR was sampled from a man aged 50-59 years with head and neck cancer. The chain couples TRBV6-5 to TRBJ2-5; 10 bases map to TRBD1. Sequencing input: PBMCs. The CDR3 DNA sequence: TGTGCCAGCAGTTACGGGGCCGGGACAGGGGCAGAGACCCAGTACTTC. It specifies CASSYGAGTGAETQYF.